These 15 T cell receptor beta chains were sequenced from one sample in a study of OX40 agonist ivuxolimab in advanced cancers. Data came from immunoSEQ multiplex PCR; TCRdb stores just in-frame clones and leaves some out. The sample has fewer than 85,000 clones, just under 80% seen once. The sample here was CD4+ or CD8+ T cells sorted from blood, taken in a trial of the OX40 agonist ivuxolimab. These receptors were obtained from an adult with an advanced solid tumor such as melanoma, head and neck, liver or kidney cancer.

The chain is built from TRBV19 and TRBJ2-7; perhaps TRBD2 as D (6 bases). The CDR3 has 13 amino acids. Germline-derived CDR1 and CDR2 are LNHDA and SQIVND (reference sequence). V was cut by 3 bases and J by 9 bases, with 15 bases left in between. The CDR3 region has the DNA TGTGCCAGTAGTATCGGGGGTGTCTGGGGGCAGTACTTC. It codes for CASSIGGVWGQYF.

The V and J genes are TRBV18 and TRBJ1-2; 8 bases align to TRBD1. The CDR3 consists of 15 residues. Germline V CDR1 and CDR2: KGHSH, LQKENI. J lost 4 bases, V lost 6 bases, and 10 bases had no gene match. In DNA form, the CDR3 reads TGTGCCAGCTCGCAAGTCTCAGGGGGCTCCTATGGCTACACCTTC. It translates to CASSQVSGGSYGYTF.

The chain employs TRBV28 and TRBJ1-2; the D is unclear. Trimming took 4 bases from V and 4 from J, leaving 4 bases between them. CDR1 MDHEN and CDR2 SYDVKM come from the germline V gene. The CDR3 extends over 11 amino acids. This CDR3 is CASSYSYGYTF. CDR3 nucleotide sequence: TGTGCCAGCAGTTACAGCTATGGCTACACCTTC.

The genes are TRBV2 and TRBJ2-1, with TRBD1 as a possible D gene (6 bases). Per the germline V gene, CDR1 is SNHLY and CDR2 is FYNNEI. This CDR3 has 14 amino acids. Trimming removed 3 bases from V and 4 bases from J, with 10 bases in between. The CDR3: CASSDRTAYNEQFF. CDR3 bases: TGTGCCAGCAGTGATAGGACAGCTTACAATGAGCAGTTCTTC. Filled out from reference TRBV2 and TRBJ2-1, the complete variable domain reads EPEVTQTPSHQVTQMGQEVILRCVPISNHLYFYWYRQILGQKVEFLVSFYNNEISEKSEIFDDQFSVERPDGSNFTLKIRSTKLEDSAMYFCASSDRTAYNEQFFGPGTRLTVL.

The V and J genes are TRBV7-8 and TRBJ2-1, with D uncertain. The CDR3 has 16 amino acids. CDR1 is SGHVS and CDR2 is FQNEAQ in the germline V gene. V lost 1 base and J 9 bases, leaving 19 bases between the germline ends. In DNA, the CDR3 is TGTGCCAGCAGCTTAGAAGCTAGTTGGTATTCGGCTGAGCAGTTCTTC. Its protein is CASSLEASWYSAEQFF.

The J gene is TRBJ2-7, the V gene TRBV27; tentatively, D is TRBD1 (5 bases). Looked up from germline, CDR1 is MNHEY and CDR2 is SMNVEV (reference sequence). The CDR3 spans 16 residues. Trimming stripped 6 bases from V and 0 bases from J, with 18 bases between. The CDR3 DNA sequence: TGTGCCAGCAGCCCACTCGGACACGGTAGCTCCTACGAGCAGTACTTC. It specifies CASSPLGHGSSYEQYF.

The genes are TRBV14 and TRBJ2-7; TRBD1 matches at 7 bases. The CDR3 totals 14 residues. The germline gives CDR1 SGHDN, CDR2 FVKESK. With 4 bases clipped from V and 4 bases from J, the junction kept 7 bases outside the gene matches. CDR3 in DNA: TGTGCCAGCAGCCGACAGGGACCCGGGTACGAGCAGTACTTC. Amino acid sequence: CASSRQGPGYEQYF.

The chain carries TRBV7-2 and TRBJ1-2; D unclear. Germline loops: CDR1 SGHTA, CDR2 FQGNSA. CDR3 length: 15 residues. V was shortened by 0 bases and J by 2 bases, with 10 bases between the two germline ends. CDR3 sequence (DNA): TGTGCCAGCAGCTTAGCACCAGACTCGAACTATGGCTACACCTTC. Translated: CASSLAPDSNYGYTF.

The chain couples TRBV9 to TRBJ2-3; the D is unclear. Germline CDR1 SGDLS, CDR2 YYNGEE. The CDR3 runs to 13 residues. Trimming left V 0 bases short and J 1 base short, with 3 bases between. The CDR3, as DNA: TGTGCCAGCAGCGTAGAGGGCACAGATACGCAGTATTTT. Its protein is CASSVEGTDTQYF.

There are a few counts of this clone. The CDR3 is CASSQEGGRTEAFF. The CDR3, as DNA: TGTGCCAGTAGTCAGGAGGGAGGGCGGACTGAAGCTTTCTTT. The chain combines TRBV19 with TRBJ1-1; D gene unclear. The V end lost 5 bases, the J end lost 5 bases, and 15 bases lay between the germline ends. CDR1 LNHDA and CDR2 SQIVND come from the germline V gene (reference sequence). This CDR3 contains 14 residues.

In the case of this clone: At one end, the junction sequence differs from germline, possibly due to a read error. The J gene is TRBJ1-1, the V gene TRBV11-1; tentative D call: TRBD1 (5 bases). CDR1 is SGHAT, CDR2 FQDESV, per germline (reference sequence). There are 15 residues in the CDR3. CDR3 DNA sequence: TGTGCCAGCAGCTTCGGTGAGAAGAGTAGCAGGGACCCCACCTTT. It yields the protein CASSFGEKSSRDPTF.

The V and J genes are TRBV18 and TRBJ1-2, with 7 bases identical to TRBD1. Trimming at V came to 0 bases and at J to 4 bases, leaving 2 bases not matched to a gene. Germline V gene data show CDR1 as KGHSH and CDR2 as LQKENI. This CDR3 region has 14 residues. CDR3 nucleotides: TGTGCCAGCTCACCACCAGCAGGGGGCTATGGCTACACCTTC. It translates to CASSPPAGGYGYTF. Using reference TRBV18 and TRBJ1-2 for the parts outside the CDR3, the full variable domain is NAGVMQNPRHLVRRRGQEARLRCSPMKGHSHVYWYRQLPEEGLKFMVYLQKENIIDESGMPKERFSAEFPKEGPSILRIQQVVRGDSAAYFCASSPPAGGYGYTFGSGTRLTVV.

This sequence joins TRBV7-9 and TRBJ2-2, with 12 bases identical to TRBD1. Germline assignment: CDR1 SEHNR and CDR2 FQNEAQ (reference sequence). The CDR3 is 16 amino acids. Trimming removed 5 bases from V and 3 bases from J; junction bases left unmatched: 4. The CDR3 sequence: CASSRGTGGDTGELFF. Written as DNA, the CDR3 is TGTGCCAGCAGCCGCGGGACAGGGGGCGACACCGGGGAGCTGTTTTTT.

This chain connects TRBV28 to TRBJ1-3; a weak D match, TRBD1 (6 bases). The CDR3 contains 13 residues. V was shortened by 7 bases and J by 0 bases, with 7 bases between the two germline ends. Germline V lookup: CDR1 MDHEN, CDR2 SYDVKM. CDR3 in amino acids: CASIRGSGNTIYF. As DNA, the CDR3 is TGTGCCAGCATCAGGGGCTCTGGAAACACCATATATTTT.

The CDR3 sequence: CASSLLKNTDTQYF. Written as DNA, the CDR3 is TGTGCCAGCAGCTTGTTAAAGAACACAGATACGCAGTATTTT. The chain recombines TRBV5-4 with TRBJ2-3; D is undetermined. Per the germline V gene, CDR1 is SGHNT and CDR2 is YYREEE (reference sequence). Trimming removed 1 base from V and 2 bases from J, with 8 bases in between. The CDR3 runs to 14 residues.